The T cell receptor beta chain described here comes from a study of cytomegalovirus exposure and HLA in healthy donors. Regarding the study as a whole: Roughly even sequencing depth across donors was the assumption behind the presence/absence analyses. TCR association rates varied by HLA locus in a later analysis, with DRB1 highest and HLA-C lowest. Prediction of most subjects' HLA-A and HLA-B alleles by TCR beta sequences was reportedly accurate.

Primers for the PCR totalled 60 Vbeta and 13 Jbeta. The protocol was immunoSEQ multiplex PCR, while the TCRdb copy is restricted to in-frame clones and leaves out a portion. The sample records about 190,000 clones, around nine tenths being singletons. With 2 bases removed from V and 0 bases from J, the gap between germline ends came to 8 bases. The CDR3 runs 14 residues. Germline CDR1 GTSNPN, CDR2 SVGIG (reference sequence). Turning to this clone: What it binds is not known.

This TCR derives from a woman in her late teens or twenties in good health and CMV-seronegative. The rearrangement joins TRBV30 to TRBJ1-5; D is undetermined. Sequenced material: PBMCs. The CDR3 nucleotides read TGTGCCTGGAGTCAGACTGATAGCAATCAGCCCCAGCATTTT. Its protein product is CAWSQTDSNQPQHF.